Below are 9 T cell receptor beta chains sequenced from a single sample in a study of identical twins. A single record per CDR3 protein comes from TCRdb applying MiXCR to the 5' RACE reads. The sample includes hundreds of thousands of distinct CDR3 sequences, 9% to 15% of them seen just once. The sample was also linked to a second study, of yellow fever vaccine responses in identical twins.

Sequencing was performed on PBMCs. The receptors here all came from a woman between 18 and 29 years old in good health.

In this sample, this clonotype turned up a few times. The chain is built from TRBV12-3 or TRBV12-4 and TRBJ2-3, with 10 bases aligning to TRBD2. With 7 bases clipped from V and 2 bases from J, the junction kept 6 bases outside the gene matches. This CDR3 spans 15 amino acids. This chain's CDR3 is CASNQGLAFTDTQYF. DNA of the CDR3: TGTGCCAGCAACCAGGGACTAGCGTTCACAGATACGCAGTATTTT.

This clonotype was counted between two and nine times. This chain connects TRBV20-1 to TRBJ2-1; the match to TRBD2 covers 9 bases. The CDR3 length is 12 residues. With V trimmed by 1 base and J by 10 bases, 2 bases remained unmatched. In germline, CDR1 is DFQATT, CDR2 SNEGSKA (reference sequence). CDR3 in DNA: TGCAGTGCTAGAGGTCTAGCGGGGGAGCAGTTCTTC. Protein product: CSARGLAGEQFF.

This clonotype was picked up a small number of times. The chain joins TRBV9 to TRBJ2-1, with 12 nucleotides matching TRBD2. The CDR3 covers 15 residues. V dropped 3 bases and J dropped 10; count of bases not matched to a gene: 8. In germline, CDR1 is SGDLS, CDR2 YYNGEE. The CDR3 nucleotides are TGTGCCAGCAGCGCAAGTGGACTAGCGGGATGGGAGCAGTTCTTC. It codes for CASSASGLAGWEQFF.

The chain employs TRBV28 and TRBJ2-5; tentatively, D is TRBD2 (5 bases). In germline, CDR1 is MDHEN, CDR2 SYDVKM. V lost 5 bases to trimming and J lost 2 bases, with 12 bases between them. The CDR3 sequence is 14 residues long. The CDR3 sequence is CASSKLSGQETQYF. In DNA, the CDR3 is TGTGCCAGCAGTAAGTTGAGCGGACAAGAGACCCAGTACTTC.

This clonotype was observed at least ten times. This chain uses TRBV29-1 with TRBJ2-1, with 8 bases matching TRBD2. Germline V gene data show CDR1 as SQVTM and CDR2 as ANQGSEA. This CDR3 contains 13 residues. V dropped 0 bases and J dropped 9; count of bases not matched to a gene: 4. CDR3 DNA: TGCAGCGTTGAAGATCACGGGGGGGGTGAGCAGTTCTTC. This sequence encodes CSVEDHGGGEQFF.

On this clonotype: The junction differs from germline at one of its ends, possibly a read error. This sequence joins TRBV18 and TRBJ2-7; a weak D match, TRBD1 (6 bases). The CDR3 spans 16 residues. CDR1 is KGHSH, CDR2 LQKENI, per germline. The CDR3 protein is CASSPLSDSLSYEQYF. DNA of the CDR3: TGTGCCAGCTCCCCACTTTCGGACAGCCTTTCCTACGAGCAGTACTTC.

In its sample, this clonotype was seen a few times. The junction departs from germline at one end; a sequencing error may be responsible. The genes are TRBV3-1 and TRBJ2-5; 7 bases are shared with TRBD2. Germline loops: CDR1 LGHDT, CDR2 YNNKEL (reference sequence). The CDR3 covers 13 residues. CDR3 DNA: TGTGCCAGCAGCCCCTTGTCGGGGGGAGTCGCCAGTTTC. It codes for CASSPLSGGVASF.

This clonotype came up a few times. V is TRBV7-2 and J is TRBJ2-7; 14 bases fit TRBD2. The CDR3 length is 22 residues. The trim removed 2 bases at V and 0 bases at J, leaving 18 bases unmatched. Germline V gene data show CDR1 as SGHTA and CDR2 as FQGNSA. This CDR3 is CASSLLASGLAGVLGSSYEQYF. The DNA for the CDR3 is TGTGCCAGCAGCTTACTCGCGTCGGGACTAGCGGGAGTTTTGGGGAGCTCCTACGAGCAGTACTTC.

This clonotype was seen a handful of times. The chain recombines TRBV15 with TRBJ2-2; D is undetermined. CDR1 is LNHNV, CDR2 YYDKDF, per germline (reference sequence). V was trimmed by 9 bases and J by 8 bases, leaving 13 bases between them. The CDR3 runs to 12 residues. In DNA form, the CDR3 reads TGTGCCACACAACCCAATTCTGGGGAGCTGTTTTTT. Its translation is CATQPNSGELFF.